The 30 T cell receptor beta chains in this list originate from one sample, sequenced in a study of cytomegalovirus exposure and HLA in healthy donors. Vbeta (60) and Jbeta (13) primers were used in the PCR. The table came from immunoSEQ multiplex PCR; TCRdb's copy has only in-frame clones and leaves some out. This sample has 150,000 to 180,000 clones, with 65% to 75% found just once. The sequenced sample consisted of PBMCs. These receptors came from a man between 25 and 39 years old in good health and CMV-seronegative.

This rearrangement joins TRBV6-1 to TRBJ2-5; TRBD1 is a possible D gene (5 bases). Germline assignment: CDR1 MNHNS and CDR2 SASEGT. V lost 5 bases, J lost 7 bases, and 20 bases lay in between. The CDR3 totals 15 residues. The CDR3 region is CASSPADSLRGTQYF. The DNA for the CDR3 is TGTGCCAGCAGTCCAGCAGACTCCCTAAGGGGGACCCAGTACTTC.

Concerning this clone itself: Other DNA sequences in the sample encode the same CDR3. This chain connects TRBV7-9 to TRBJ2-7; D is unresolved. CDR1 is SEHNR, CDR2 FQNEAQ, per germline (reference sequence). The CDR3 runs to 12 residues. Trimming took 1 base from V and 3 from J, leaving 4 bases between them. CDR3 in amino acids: CASSLVSYEQYF. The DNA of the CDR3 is TGTGCCAGCAGCTTAGTTAGCTACGAGCAGTACTTC. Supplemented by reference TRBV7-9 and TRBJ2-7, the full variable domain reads DTGVSQNPRHKITKRGQNVTFRCDPISEHNRLYWYRQTLGQGPEFLTYFQNEAQLEKSRLLSDRFSAERPKGSFSTLEIQRTEQGDSAMYLCASSLVSYEQYFGPGTRLTVT.

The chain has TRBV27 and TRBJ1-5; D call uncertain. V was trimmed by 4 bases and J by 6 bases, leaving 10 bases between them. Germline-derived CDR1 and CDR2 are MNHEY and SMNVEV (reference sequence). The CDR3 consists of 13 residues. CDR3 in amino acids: CASSSNRGQPQHF. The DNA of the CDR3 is TGTGCCAGCAGTTCTAACCGGGGTCAGCCCCAGCATTTT.

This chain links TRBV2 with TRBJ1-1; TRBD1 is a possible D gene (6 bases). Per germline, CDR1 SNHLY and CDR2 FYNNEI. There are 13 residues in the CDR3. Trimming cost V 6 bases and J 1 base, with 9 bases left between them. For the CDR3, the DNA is TGTGCCAGCAGGATGGGACAGAACACTGAAGCTTTCTTT. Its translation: CASRMGQNTEAFF.

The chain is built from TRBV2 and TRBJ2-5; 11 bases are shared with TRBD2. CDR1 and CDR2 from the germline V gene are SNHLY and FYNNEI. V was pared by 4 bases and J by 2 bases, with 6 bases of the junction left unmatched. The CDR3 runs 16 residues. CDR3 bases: TGTGCCAGCAGTGGTGGGACTAGCGGAGAACAAGAGACCCAGTACTTC. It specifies CASSGGTSGEQETQYF.

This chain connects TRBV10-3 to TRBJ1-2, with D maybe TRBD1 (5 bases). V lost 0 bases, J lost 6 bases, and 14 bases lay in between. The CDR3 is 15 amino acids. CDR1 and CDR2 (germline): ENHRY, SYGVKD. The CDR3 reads CAISESVGQGHGYTF. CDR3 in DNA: TGTGCCATCAGTGAGTCGGTGGGGCAGGGCCATGGCTACACCTTC.

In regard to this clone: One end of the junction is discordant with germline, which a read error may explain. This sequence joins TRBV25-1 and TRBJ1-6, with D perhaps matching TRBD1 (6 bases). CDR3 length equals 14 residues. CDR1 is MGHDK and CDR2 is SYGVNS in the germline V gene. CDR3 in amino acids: CASSDRGERSPLNF. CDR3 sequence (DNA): TGTGCCAGCAGTGACAGGGGAGAGAGATCACCCCTCAACTTT.

CDR3: CASSRTGGSRTEAFF. In DNA form, the CDR3 reads TGTGCCAGCAGCCGGACAGGGGGCTCGAGGACTGAAGCTTTCTTT. This sequence joins TRBV28 and TRBJ1-1, with 11 bases matching TRBD1. The CDR3 loop spans 15 amino acids. Germline V CDR1 and CDR2: MDHEN, SYDVKM. J was trimmed by 5 bases and V by 6 bases; bases with no gene match: 8.

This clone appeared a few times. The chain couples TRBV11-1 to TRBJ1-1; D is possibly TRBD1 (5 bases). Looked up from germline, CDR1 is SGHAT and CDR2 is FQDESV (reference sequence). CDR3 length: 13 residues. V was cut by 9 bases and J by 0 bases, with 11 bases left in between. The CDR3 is CASARVLNTEAFF. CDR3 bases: TGTGCCAGTGCCAGGGTTTTGAACACTGAAGCTTTCTTT.

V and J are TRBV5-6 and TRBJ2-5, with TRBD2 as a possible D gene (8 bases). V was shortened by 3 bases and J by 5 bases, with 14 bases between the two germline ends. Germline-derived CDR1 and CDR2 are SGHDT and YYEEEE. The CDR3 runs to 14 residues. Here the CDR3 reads CASSYAGGQETQYF. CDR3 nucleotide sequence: TGTGCCAGCAGCTACGCGGGGGGACAGGAGACCCAGTACTTC.

In nucleotides, the CDR3 is TGTGCCAGCACCCTCGACAGGTCCACAGATACGCAGTATTTT. It codes for CASTLDRSTDTQYF. The rearrangement links TRBV7-2 to TRBJ2-3; D is perhaps TRBD1 (6 bases). V was cut by 7 bases and J by 2 bases, with 13 bases left in between. CDR3 length: 14 residues. The germline gives CDR1 SGHTA, CDR2 FQGNSA.

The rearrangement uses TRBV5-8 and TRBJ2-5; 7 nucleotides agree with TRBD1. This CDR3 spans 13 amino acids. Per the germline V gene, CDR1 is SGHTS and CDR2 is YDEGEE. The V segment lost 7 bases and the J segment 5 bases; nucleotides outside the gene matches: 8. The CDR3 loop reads CASEDRFAETQYF. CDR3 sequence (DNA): TGTGCCAGCGAGGACAGGTTTGCGGAGACCCAGTACTTC.

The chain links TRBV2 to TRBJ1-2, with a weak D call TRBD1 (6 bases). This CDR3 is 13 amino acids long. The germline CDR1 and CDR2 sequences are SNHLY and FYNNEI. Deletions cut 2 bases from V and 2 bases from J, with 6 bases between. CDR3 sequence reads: CASSERGNYGYTF. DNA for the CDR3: TGTGCCAGCAGTGAAAGGGGGAACTATGGCTACACCTTC.

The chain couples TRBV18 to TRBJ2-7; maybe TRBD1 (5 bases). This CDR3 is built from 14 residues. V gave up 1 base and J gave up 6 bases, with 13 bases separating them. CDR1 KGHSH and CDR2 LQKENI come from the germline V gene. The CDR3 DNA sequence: TGTGCCAGCTCACCACTCGCCAGGGCGGCCGAGCAGTACTTC. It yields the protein CASSPLARAAEQYF.

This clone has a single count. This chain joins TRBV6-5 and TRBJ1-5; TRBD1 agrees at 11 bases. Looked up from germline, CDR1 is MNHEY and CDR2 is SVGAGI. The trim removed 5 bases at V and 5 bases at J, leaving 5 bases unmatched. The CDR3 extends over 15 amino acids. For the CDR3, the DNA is TGTGCCAGCAGTACGGGACAGGGGGTCCATCAGCCCCAGCATTTT. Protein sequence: CASSTGQGVHQPQHF.

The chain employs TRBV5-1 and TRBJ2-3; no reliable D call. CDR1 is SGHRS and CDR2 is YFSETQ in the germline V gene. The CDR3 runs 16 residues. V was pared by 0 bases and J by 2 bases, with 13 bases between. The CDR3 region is CASSLGVTSLTDTQYF. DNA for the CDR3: TGCGCCAGCAGCTTGGGTGTGACATCCCTCACAGATACGCAGTATTTT. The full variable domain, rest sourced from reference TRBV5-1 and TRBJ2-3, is KAGVTQTPRYLIKTRGQQVTLSCSPISGHRSVSWYQQTPGQGLQFLFEYFSETQRNKGNFPGRFSGRQFSNSRSEMNVSTLELGDSALYLCASSLGVTSLTDTQYFGPGTRLTVL.

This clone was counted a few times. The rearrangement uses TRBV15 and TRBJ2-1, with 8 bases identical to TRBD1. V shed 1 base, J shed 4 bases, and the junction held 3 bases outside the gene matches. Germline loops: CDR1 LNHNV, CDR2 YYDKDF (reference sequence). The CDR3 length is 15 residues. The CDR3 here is CATSRGQGTYNEQFF. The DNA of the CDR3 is TGTGCCACCAGCAGAGGACAGGGGACGTACAATGAGCAGTTCTTC.

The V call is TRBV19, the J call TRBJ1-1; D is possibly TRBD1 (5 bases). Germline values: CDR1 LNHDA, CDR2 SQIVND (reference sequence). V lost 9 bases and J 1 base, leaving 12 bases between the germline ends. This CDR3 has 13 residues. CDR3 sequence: CASGFGQNTEAFF. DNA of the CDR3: TGTGCCAGCGGATTCGGACAGAACACTGAAGCTTTCTTT.

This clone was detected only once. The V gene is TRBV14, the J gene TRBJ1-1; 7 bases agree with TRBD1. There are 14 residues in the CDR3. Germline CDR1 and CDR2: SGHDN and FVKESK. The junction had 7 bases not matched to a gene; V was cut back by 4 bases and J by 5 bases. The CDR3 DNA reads TGTGCCAGCAGCCGCGGACAGGCCATGACTGAAGCTTTCTTT. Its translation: CASSRGQAMTEAFF.

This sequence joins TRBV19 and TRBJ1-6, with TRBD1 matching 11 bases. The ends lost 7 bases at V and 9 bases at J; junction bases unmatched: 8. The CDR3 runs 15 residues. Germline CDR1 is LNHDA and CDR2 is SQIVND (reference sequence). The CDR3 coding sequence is TGTGCCAGTACCCCCGCCGGGACAGGGGGTTCACCCCTCCACTTT. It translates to CASTPAGTGGSPLHF.

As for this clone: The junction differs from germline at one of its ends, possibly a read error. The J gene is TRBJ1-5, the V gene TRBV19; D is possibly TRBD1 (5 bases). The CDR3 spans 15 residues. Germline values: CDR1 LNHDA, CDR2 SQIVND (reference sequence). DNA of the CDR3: TGTGCCAGTAGTATTGCGGGGCAGGTGAATCAGCCCCAGAATTTT. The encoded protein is CASSIAGQVNQPQNF.

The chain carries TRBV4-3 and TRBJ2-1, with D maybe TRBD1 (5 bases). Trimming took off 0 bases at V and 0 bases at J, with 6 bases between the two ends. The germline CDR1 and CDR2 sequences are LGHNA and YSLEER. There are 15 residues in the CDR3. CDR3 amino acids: CASSQDRVSYNEQFF. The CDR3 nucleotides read TGCGCCAGCAGCCAAGACAGGGTCTCCTACAATGAGCAGTTCTTC.

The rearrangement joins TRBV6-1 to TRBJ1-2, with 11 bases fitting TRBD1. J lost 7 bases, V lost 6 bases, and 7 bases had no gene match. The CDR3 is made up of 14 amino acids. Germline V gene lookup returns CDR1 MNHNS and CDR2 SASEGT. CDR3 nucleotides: TGTGCCAGCAGGCCGGGACAGGGGGGCGTTGGCTACACCTTC. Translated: CASRPGQGGVGYTF.

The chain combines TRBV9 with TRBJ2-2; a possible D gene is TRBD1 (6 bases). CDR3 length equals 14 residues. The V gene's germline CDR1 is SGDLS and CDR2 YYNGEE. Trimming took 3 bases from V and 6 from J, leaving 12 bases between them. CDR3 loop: CASSATGFAGELFF. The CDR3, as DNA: TGTGCCAGCAGCGCCACAGGGTTCGCCGGGGAGCTGTTTTTT.

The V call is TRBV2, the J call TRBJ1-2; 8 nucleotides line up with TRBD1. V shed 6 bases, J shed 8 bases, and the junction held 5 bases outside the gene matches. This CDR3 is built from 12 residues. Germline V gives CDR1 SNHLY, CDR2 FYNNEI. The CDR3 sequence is CASRQGVGGYTF. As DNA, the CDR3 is TGTGCCAGCAGACAGGGGGTGGGCGGCTACACCTTC.

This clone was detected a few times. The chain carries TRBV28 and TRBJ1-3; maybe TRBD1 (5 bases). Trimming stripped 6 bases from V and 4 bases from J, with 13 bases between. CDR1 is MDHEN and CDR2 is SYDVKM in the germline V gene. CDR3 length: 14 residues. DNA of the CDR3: TGTGCCAGCAGCCCATTGGGGCTAGGAAACACCATATATTTT. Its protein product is CASSPLGLGNTIYF.

The CDR3 reads CASSSAGDTQYF. The CDR3 DNA reads as TGTGCCAGCAGCTCCGCGGGTGATACGCAGTATTTT. The chain is built from TRBV13 and TRBJ2-3, with D possibly being TRBD2 (5 bases). Looked up from germline, CDR1 is PRHDT and CDR2 is FYEKMQ (reference sequence). CDR3 size: 12 residues. Trimming took off 4 bases at V and 6 bases at J, with 8 bases between the two ends.

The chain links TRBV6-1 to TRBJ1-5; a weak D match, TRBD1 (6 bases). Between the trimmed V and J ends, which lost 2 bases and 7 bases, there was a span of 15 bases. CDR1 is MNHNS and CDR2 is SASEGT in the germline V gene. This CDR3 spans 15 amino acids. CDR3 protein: CASSELRGAEQPQHF. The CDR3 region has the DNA TGTGCCAGCAGTGAACTCAGGGGAGCAGAACAGCCCCAGCATTTT.

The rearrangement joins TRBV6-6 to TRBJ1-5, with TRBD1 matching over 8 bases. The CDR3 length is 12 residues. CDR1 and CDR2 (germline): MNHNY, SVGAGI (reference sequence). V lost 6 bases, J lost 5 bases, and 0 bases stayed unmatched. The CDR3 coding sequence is TGTGCCAGCAGGGGACAGGATCAGCCCCAGCATTTT. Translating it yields CASRGQDQPQHF.

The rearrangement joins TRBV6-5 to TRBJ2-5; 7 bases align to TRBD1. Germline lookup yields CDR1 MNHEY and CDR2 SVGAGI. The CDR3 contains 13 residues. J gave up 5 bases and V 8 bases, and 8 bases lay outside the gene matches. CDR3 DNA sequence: TGTGCCAGCTCTCTCACAGGGGAGGAGACCCAGTACTTC. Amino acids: CASSLTGEETQYF.